The source of this TCR beta chain is a study of identical twins. General observations from the study: Invariant populations such as MAIT and iNKT cells could partly muddle zero-insertion analyses.

About this clonotype: Its antigen is still unknown.

The ends were cut back, 4 bases at V and 3 bases at J, with 9 bases in the middle. This CDR3 is built from 13 residues. Germline-derived CDR1 and CDR2 are MGHDK and SYGVNS. Each cDNA held unique molecular identifiers, and template switching gave it a universal primer site. TCRdb reprocessed the 5' RACE reads via MiXCR and lists one record per CDR3 protein. There are about 550,000 distinct CDR3 sequences in the sample; around 22% occur only once, and more than 0.4% lies in the top ten. This same sample was also part of a study on yellow fever vaccine responses in identical twins.

The rearrangement uses TRBV25-1 and TRBJ2-5; tentatively, D is TRBD1 (6 bases). Sequencing input: CD4+ T cells sorted from blood. The clonotype originates from a woman younger than 35 in good health. In DNA, the CDR3 is TGTGCCAGCAGTGTCGGGACAAAAGAGACCCAGTACTTC. Amino acids: CASSVGTKETQYF.